The 25 T cell receptor beta chains below all came from one sample that was sequenced in a study of Graves' ophthalmopathy and Graves' hyperthyroidism. The study amplified TCR beta CDR3 regions using RNA transcripts. First-round RT-PCR employed HTBI primers, with a second-round multiplex PCR after it. TCRdb used MiXCR to reprocess the multiplex PCR reads, holding one entry per CDR3 protein. The sample includes almost 750,000 distinct CDR3 sequences, 40% of them seen just once. The source material was peripheral blood. The receptor source for this set is an adult man with Graves' ophthalmopathy.

The chain employs TRBV11-2 and TRBJ2-7; 7 bases are shared with TRBD1. CDR3 length equals 14 residues. J gave up 3 bases and V 6 bases, and 8 bases lay outside the gene matches. In germline, CDR1 is SGHAT, CDR2 FQNNGV. CDR3: CASRRNRGFYEQYF. The CDR3 coding sequence is TGTGCCAGCAGACGCAACAGGGGTTTCTACGAGCAGTACTTC.

The sample holds many counts of this clonotype. Its ends do not fully match the called genes, so a read error is possible. The V and J genes are TRBV7-7 and TRBJ1-6; D not resolved. The germline gives CDR1 SSHAT, CDR2 FNYEAQ (reference sequence). The CDR3 sequence is 11 residues long. CDR3 sequence: CASSLLNARHF. CDR3 bases: TGTGCTAGCAGCTTATTGAACGCCCGGCACTTT.

The table lists this clonotype with many counts. CDR3 sequence reads: CASNGDSDEAFF. The CDR3 region has the DNA TGTGCCAGCAACGGCGACAGTGACGAAGCTTTCTTT. The J gene is TRBJ1-1, the V gene TRBV5-6; perhaps TRBD1 as D (5 bases). The ends were cut back, 6 bases at V and 8 bases at J, with 14 bases in the middle. The CDR3 has 12 residues. The germline V gene encodes CDR1 SGHDT and CDR2 YYEEEE.

The V call is TRBV5-4, the J call TRBJ2-7; 9 nucleotides match TRBD2. Germline V gene data show CDR1 as SGHNT and CDR2 as YYREEE (reference sequence). The V segment lost 4 bases and the J segment 2 bases; nucleotides outside the gene matches: 7. The length of the CDR3 is 15 residues. The CDR3 loop is CASSPSGMMAYEQYF. In DNA, the CDR3 is TGTGCCAGCAGCCCTAGCGGGATGATGGCCTACGAGCAGTACTTC.

This clonotype occurred many times. V is TRBV7-6 and J is TRBJ2-7, with D perhaps TRBD1 (5 bases). Looked up from germline, CDR1 is SGHVS and CDR2 is FNYEAQ. V gave up 4 bases and J gave up 4 bases, with 17 bases separating them. The CDR3 runs to 15 residues. The CDR3 sequence is CASSSSQGPVYEQYF. In DNA form, the CDR3 reads TGTGCCAGCAGCTCATCTCAGGGTCCAGTTTACGAGCAGTACTTC.

The chain links TRBV10-3 to TRBJ1-2; the D is unclear. V was cut by 0 bases and J by 6 bases, with 11 bases left in between. The germline V gene encodes CDR1 ENHRY and CDR2 SYGVKD. The CDR3 is 14 residues long. The chain's CDR3 is CAISESGGHNGYTF. The CDR3 nucleotides are TGTGCCATCAGTGAGTCGGGAGGCCATAATGGCTACACCTTC.

This clonotype occurred many times. V is TRBV10-2 and J is TRBJ1-5; D unresolved. This CDR3 spans 14 amino acids. Trimming pared 0 bases from V and 5 bases from J, leaving 8 bases between. Germline V gene sequence: CDR1 WSHSY, CDR2 SAAADI. This CDR3 is CASSESDRYQPQHF. The CDR3 DNA reads TGCGCCAGCAGTGAGTCGGACCGATATCAGCCCCAGCATTTT.

The chain combines TRBV4-2 with TRBJ1-2, with D maybe TRBD1 (5 bases). The CDR3 sequence is 16 residues long. The germline V gene has CDR1 LGHNA and CDR2 YNFKEQ. V gave up 1 base and J gave up 7 bases, with 19 bases separating them. The CDR3 is CASSQGVGQSQGGYTF. CDR3 DNA: TGTGCCAGCAGCCAAGGGGTAGGACAATCCCAGGGTGGCTACACCTTC.

The chain links TRBV19 to TRBJ2-6; weak D call: TRBD1 (5 bases). This CDR3 spans 15 amino acids. The V and J ends lost 3 bases and 4 bases respectively, with 10 bases between them. CDR1 is LNHDA and CDR2 is SQIVND in the germline V gene (reference sequence). The CDR3 DNA reads as TGTGCCAGTAGTATTTCAGGGTCCGGGGCCAACGTCCTGACTTTC. This encodes CASSISGSGANVLTF.

The genes are TRBV29-1 and TRBJ2-7, with 10 positions matching TRBD2. Germline V lookup: CDR1 SQVTM, CDR2 ANQGSEA. There are 14 residues in the CDR3. J was trimmed by 3 bases and V by 4 bases; bases with no gene match: 6. The CDR3 DNA sequence: TGCAGCGTTGGCGGACTAGCGGAAAGCTACGAGCAGTACTTC. Translation: CSVGGLAESYEQYF.

This clonotype was seen many times. The chain recombines TRBV29-1 with TRBJ2-7, with D unresolved. CDR3 size: 11 residues. Trimming stripped 4 bases from V and 3 bases from J, with 7 bases between. Per the germline V gene, CDR1 is SQVTM and CDR2 is ANQGSEA. The CDR3, as DNA: TGCAGCGTTGGCGTAGGCTACGAGCAGTACTTC. This codes for CSVGVGYEQYF.

The sample holds many counts of this clonotype. This chain links TRBV15 with TRBJ1-2, with TRBD1 matching 8 bases. From germline, CDR1 is LNHNV and CDR2 YYDKDF (reference sequence). V lost 0 bases and J lost 5; bases outside the gene matches: 2. This CDR3 is built from 14 residues. CDR3 sequence reads: CATSRDRTGYGYTF. CDR3 sequence (DNA): TGTGCCACCAGCAGAGATCGGACAGGGTATGGCTACACCTTC.

The chain carries TRBV19 and TRBJ1-1; D is undetermined. The CDR3 contains 12 residues. Germline loops: CDR1 LNHDA, CDR2 SQIVND (reference sequence). As DNA, the CDR3 is TGTGCTAGAGCGGTCATGAACACTGAAGCTTTCTTT. Its protein product is CARAVMNTEAFF.

This clonotype was detected many times. The chain employs TRBV19 and TRBJ1-6, with D tentatively TRBD1 (6 bases). Germline values: CDR1 LNHDA, CDR2 SQIVND (reference sequence). This CDR3 has 15 amino acids. V gave up 3 bases and J gave up 9 bases, with 15 bases separating them. The CDR3 protein is CASSIRDRSGSPLHF. The CDR3 DNA is TGTGCCAGTAGTATCCGAGACAGGTCTGGTTCACCCCTCCACTTT.

Points on this clonotype: A much larger clonotype is one base distant, so this may be a read error. As the CDR3 is not closed by the conserved phenylalanine or tryptophan, this likely results from a read error. This sequence joins TRBV20-1 and TRBJ1-5, with D perhaps matching TRBD1 (6 bases). V was pared by 5 bases and J by 9 bases, with 17 bases between. CDR1 is DFQATT and CDR2 is SNEGSKA in the germline V gene (reference sequence). The CDR3 covers 13 residues. CDR3 DNA sequence: TGCAGTGCTGAAGGACAGAACACATCGCCCCAGCATCTT. This encodes CSAEGQNTSPQHL.

There are many counts of this clonotype. V usage is TRBV7-9 and J usage is TRBJ1-2; 8 bases agree with TRBD1. Germline V CDR1 and CDR2: SEHNR, FQNEAQ (reference sequence). Unmatched junction bases numbered 6, after V lost 3 bases and J lost 9 bases. CDR3 size: 13 residues. This CDR3 reads CASSFSGQGSYTF. In DNA form, the CDR3 reads TGTGCCAGCAGCTTTTCCGGACAGGGAAGCTACACCTTC.

This clonotype was detected ten times or more. The chain carries TRBV5-1 and TRBJ2-7; 12 bases agree with TRBD1. The CDR3 totals 14 residues. V was clipped by 3 bases and J by 5 bases; unmatched bases: 3. Germline CDR1 and CDR2: SGHRS and YFSETQ. CDR3 nucleotide sequence: TGCGCCAGCAGCTCCGGGGACAGGGGGCACGAGCAGTACTTC. It encodes CASSSGDRGHEQYF. The whole variable domain, remainder taken from reference TRBV5-1 and TRBJ2-7, is KAGVTQTPRYLIKTRGQQVTLSCSPISGHRSVSWYQQTPGQGLQFLFEYFSETQRNKGNFPGRFSGRQFSNSRSEMNVSTLELGDSALYLCASSSGDRGHEQYFGPGTRLTVT.

This clonotype came up a few times. The genes are TRBV12-5 and TRBJ1-1; D remains ambiguous. CDR1 and CDR2 (germline): LGHNT, FRNRAP. The CDR3 length is 13 residues. The V end lost 3 bases, the J end lost 2 bases, and 7 bases lay between the germline ends. CDR3 sequence: CASGLRENTEAFF. CDR3 nucleotide sequence: TGTGCTAGTGGTTTAAGGGAAAACACTGAAGCTTTCTTT.

This clonotype has only one observation. This chain uses TRBV10-2 with TRBJ1-4; 9 bases are shared with TRBD1. The germline CDR1 and CDR2 sequences are WSHSY and SAAADI. This CDR3 is built from 14 residues. V lost 0 bases and J lost 7; bases outside the gene matches: 0. CDR3 sequence (DNA): TGCGCCAGCAGTGAGTCGACAGGGGGTGAAAAACTGTTTTTT. It encodes CASSESTGGEKLFF.

The chain combines TRBV25-1 with TRBJ1-2, with TRBD1 matching 7 bases. The trim removed 5 bases at V and 2 bases at J, leaving 5 bases unmatched. Germline CDR1 MGHDK, CDR2 SYGVNS. The CDR3 covers 14 residues. The CDR3 region has the DNA TGTGCCAGCAGTTCACCGGACAGGAACTATGGCTACACCTTC. It encodes CASSSPDRNYGYTF.

The chain has TRBV7-3 and TRBJ2-7, with 10 nucleotides matching TRBD2. Germline V gives CDR1 SGHTA, CDR2 FQGTGA. The CDR3 sequence is 15 residues long. The ends lost 1 base at V and 2 bases at J; junction bases unmatched: 2. DNA for the CDR3: TGTGCCAGCAGCTTAAAAGGGACTAGCGCCTACGAGCAGTACTTC. As protein: CASSLKGTSAYEQYF.

In its sample, this clonotype was seen many times. The rearrangement joins TRBV29-1 to TRBJ1-6, with D possibly TRBD1 on 5 matching bases. Germline CDR1 and CDR2: SQVTM and ANQGSEA. The V end was cut by 4 bases, the J end by 7 bases, with 11 bases between. This CDR3 contains 13 residues. This CDR3 reads CSVGGGVNSPLHF. The CDR3 DNA follows: TGCAGCGTTGGGGGGGGGGTAAATTCACCCCTCCACTTT.

This clonotype was counted ten times or more. This rearrangement joins TRBV7-9 to TRBJ1-1; TRBD1 aligns across 7 bases. Germline values: CDR1 SEHNR, CDR2 FQNEAQ (reference sequence). After removal of 5 bases from V and 5 bases from J, the junction contained 11 bases not matched to a gene. The CDR3 spans 15 residues. CDR3 nucleotide sequence: TGTGCCAGCAGCCCATCCGACAGGGAATGGACTGAAGCTTTCTTT. It specifies CASSPSDREWTEAFF.

Remarks on this clonotype: The germline gene is not matched at one end of the junction; a read error may be the cause. The gene calls are TRBV10-2 and TRBJ1-2; perhaps TRBD1 as D (5 bases). Looked up from germline, CDR1 is WSHSY and CDR2 is SAAADI. The CDR3 consists of 14 residues. This CDR3 is CASSPRVTTYGYTF. The CDR3 DNA reads TGTGCCAGCAGTCCCAGGGTTACCACGTATGGCTACACCTTC.

Ten or more counts support this clonotype. The gene calls are TRBV24-1 and TRBJ1-1, with D possibly matching TRBD1 (5 bases). Germline V lookup: CDR1 KGHDR, CDR2 SFDVKD. Trimming took 3 bases from V and 1 from J, leaving 5 bases between them. This CDR3 is built from 13 residues. Written as DNA, the CDR3 is TGTGCCACCAGTGATGGGGCGAACACTGAAGCTTTCTTT. It specifies CATSDGANTEAFF.